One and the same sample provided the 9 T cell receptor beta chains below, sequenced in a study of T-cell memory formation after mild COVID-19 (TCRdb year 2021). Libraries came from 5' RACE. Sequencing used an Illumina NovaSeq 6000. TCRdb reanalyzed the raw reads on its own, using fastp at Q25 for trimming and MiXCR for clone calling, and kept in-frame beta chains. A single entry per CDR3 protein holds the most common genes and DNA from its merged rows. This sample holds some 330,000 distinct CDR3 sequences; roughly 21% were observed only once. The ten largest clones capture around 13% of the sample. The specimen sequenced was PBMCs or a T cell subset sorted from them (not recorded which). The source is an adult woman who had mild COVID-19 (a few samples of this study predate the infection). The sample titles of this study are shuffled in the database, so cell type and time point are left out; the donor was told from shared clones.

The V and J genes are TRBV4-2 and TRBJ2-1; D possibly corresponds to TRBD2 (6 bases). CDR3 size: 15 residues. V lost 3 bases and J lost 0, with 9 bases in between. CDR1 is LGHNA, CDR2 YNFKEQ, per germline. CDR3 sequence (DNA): TGTGCCAGCAGCCAGGGGACTCTCTCCTACAATGAGCAGTTCTTC. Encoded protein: CASSQGTLSYNEQFF.

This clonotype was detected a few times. The CDR3 bases are TGTGCCAGCAGCCCCCAAGCTGGAGCGGGAACCGGCGAGCAGTACTTC. Translating it yields CASSPQAGAGTGEQYF. The chain has TRBV7-2 and TRBJ2-7; 7 nucleotides align to TRBD2. CDR1 is SGHTA, CDR2 FQGNSA, per germline. The CDR3 is 16 residues long. The V gene end was trimmed by 5 bases and the J gene end by 6 bases; junction bases not matched to a gene: 16.

CDR3 region: CASSDRVETGELFF. The CDR3 DNA sequence: TGTGCCAGCAGTGACAGGGTTGAGACCGGGGAGCTGTTTTTT. The chain links TRBV12-3 or TRBV12-4 to TRBJ2-2, with TRBD1 identical over 7 bases. J gave up 5 bases and V 5 bases, and 5 bases lay outside the gene matches. The CDR3 sequence is 14 residues long.

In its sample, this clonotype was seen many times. CDR3 DNA: TGTGCCATCAGTTTGTACAGGGAGGGCGAGCAGTACTTC. As protein: CAISLYREGEQYF. The chain couples TRBV10-3 to TRBJ2-7; possible D gene TRBD2, 7 bases. Trimming pared 5 bases from V and 6 bases from J, leaving 14 bases between. Germline CDR1 and CDR2: ENHRY and SYGVKD. The CDR3 totals 13 residues.

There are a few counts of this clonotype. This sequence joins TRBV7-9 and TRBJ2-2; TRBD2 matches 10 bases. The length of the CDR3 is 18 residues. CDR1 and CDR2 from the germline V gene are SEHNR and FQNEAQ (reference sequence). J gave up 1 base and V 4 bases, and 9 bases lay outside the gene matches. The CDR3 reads CASSSPLRTSGNTGELFF. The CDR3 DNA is TGTGCCAGCAGCTCTCCCCTCCGGACTAGCGGGAACACCGGGGAGCTGTTTTTT.

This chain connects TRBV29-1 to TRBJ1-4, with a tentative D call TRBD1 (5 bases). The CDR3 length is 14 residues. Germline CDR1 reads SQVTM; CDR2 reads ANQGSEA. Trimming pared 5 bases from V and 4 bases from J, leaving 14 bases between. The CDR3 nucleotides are TGCAGCGTTCTACGCAGGGATCTTAATGAAAAACTGTTTTTT. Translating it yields CSVLRRDLNEKLFF.

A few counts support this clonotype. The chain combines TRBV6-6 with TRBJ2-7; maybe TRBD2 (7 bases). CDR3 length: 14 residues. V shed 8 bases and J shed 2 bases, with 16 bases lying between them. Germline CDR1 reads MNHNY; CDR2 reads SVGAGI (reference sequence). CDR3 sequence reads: CASAKGGTTYEQYF. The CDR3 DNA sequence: TGTGCCAGCGCTAAGGGGGGGACAACCTACGAGCAGTACTTC.

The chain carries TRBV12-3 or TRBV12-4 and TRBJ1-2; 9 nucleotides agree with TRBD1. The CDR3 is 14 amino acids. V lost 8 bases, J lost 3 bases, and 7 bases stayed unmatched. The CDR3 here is CASSRDREHYGYTF. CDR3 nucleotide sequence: TGTGCCAGCTCCAGGGACAGGGAACACTATGGCTACACCTTC.

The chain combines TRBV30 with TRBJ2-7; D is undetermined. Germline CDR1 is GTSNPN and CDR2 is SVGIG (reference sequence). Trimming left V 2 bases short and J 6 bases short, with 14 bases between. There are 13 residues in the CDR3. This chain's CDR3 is CAWSIIIWGEQYF. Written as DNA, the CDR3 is TGTGCCTGGAGTATTATAATTTGGGGCGAGCAGTACTTC.